The clone carrying this TCR beta chain has more than one count but fewer than ten. This record belongs to a study of control samples from healthy donors and cancer patients. Only in-frame clones appear in the TCRdb table, and some are missing; sequencing was by immunoSEQ multiplex PCR. The sample lists 150,000 to 170,000 clones, roughly 94% seen once, with 4.5% to 6% in the top ten. Material: blood. The receptor comes from a man between 40 and 49 years old in good health.

The CDR3 loop reads CATPRGADTDTQYF. The CDR3 coding sequence is TGTGCCACCCCACGGGGGGCTGACACAGATACGCAGTATTTT. The chain combines TRBV6-5 with TRBJ2-3; weak D call: TRBD2 (7 bases). The CDR3 has 14 residues. Deletions cut 10 bases from V and 2 bases from J, with 16 bases between. The V gene's germline CDR1 is MNHEY and CDR2 SVGAGI.